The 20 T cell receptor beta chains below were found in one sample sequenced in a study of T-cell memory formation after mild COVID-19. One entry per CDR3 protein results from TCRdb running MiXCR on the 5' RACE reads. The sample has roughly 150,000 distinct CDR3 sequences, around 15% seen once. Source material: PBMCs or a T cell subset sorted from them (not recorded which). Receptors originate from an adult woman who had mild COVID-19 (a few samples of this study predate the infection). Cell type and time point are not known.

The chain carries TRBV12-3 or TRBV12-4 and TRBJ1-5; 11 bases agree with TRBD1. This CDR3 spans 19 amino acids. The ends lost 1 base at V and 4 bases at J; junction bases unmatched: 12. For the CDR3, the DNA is TGTGCCAGCAGTTTAGATGGAGGACAGGGGGCTTTGAAGAATCAGCCCCAGCATTTT. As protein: CASSLDGGQGALKNQPQHF.

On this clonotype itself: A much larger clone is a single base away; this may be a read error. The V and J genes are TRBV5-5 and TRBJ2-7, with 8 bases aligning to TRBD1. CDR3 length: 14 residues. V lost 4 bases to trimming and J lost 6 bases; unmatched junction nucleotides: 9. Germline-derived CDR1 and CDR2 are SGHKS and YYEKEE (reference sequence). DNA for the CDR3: TGTGCCAGCAGCCCCGGGGCAGGGGGCCTCGAGCAGTACTTC. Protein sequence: CASSPGAGGLEQYF. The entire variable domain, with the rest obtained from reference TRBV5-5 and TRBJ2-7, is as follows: DAGVTQSPTHLIKTRGQQVTLRCSPISGHKSVSWYQQVLGQGPQFIFQYYEKEERGRGNFPDRFSARQFPNYSSELNVNALLLGDSALYLCASSPGAGGLEQYFGPGTRLTVT.

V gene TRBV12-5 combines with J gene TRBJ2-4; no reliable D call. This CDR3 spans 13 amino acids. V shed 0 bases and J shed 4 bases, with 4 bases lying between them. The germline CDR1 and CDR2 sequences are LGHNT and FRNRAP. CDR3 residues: CASGLVAKNIQYF. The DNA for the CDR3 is TGTGCTAGTGGTTTGGTTGCTAAAAACATTCAGTACTTC.

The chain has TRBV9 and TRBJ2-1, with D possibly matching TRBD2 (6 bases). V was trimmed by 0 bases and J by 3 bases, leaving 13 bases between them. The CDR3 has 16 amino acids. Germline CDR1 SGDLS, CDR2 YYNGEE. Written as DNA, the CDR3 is TGTGCCAGCAGCGTAGTAGAAGGACTAAACTACAATGAGCAGTTCTTC. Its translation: CASSVVEGLNYNEQFF.

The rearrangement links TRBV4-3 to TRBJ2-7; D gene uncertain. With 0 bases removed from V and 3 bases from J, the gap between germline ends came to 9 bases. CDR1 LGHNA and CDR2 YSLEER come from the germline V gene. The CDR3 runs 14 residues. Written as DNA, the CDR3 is TGCGCCAGCAGCCAAGATTCCGTGGACTACGAGCAGTACTTC. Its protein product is CASSQDSVDYEQYF.

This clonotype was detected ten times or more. This chain's CDR3 is CASSPGTGDYNEQFF. In nucleotides, the CDR3 is TGCGCCAGCAGCCCCGGGACAGGGGACTACAATGAGCAGTTCTTC. This chain connects TRBV5-1 to TRBJ2-1, with 10 bases aligning to TRBD1. This CDR3 has 15 amino acids. Germline-derived CDR1 and CDR2 are SGHRS and YFSETQ. V shed 4 bases, J shed 3 bases, and the junction held 4 bases outside the gene matches.

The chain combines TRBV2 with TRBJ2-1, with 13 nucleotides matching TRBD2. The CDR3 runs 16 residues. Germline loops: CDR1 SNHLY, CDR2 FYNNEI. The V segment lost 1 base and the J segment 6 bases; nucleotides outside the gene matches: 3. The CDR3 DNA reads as TGTGCCAGCAGTGAAGAACTAGCGGGGGGGCTCAATGAGCAGTTCTTC. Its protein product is CASSEELAGGLNEQFF. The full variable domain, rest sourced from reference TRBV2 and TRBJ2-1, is EPEVTQTPSHQVTQMGQEVILRCVPISNHLYFYWYRQILGQKVEFLVSFYNNEISEKSEIFDDQFSVERPDGSNFTLKIRSTKLEDSAMYFCASSEELAGGLNEQFFGPGTRLTVL.

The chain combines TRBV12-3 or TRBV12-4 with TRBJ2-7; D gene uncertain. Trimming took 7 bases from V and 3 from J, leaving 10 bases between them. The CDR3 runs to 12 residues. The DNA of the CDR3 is TGTGCCAGCATCCTCGCCTTCTACGAGCAGTACTTC. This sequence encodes CASILAFYEQYF.

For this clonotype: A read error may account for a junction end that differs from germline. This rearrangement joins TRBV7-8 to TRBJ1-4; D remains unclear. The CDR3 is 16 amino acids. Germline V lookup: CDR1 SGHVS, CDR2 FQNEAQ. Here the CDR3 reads CAISLEVAGGNEKLFF. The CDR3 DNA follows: TGTGCCATCAGCTTAGAGGTGGCAGGAGGAAATGAAAAACTGTTTTTT.

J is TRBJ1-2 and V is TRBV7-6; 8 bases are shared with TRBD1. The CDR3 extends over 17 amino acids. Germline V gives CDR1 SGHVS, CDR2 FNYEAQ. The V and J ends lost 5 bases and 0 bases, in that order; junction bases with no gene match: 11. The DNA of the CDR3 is TGTGCCAGCAGCGTAGGACAGGGTCTGGAGGCTAACTATGGCTACACCTTC. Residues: CASSVGQGLEANYGYTF. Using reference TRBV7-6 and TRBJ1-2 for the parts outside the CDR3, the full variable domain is GAGVSQSPRYKVTKRGQDVALRCDPISGHVSLYWYRQALGQGPEFLTYFNYEAQQDKSGLPNDRFSAERPEGSISTLTIQRTEQRDSAMYRCASSVGQGLEANYGYTFGSGTRLTVV.

The CDR3 reads CASSSRGGTEAFF. As DNA, the CDR3 is TGTGCCAGCAGCTCAAGGGGGGGGACTGAAGCTTTCTTT. The chain employs TRBV7-9 and TRBJ1-1, with D tentatively TRBD1 (6 bases). Germline values: CDR1 SEHNR, CDR2 FQNEAQ (reference sequence). V dropped 4 bases and J dropped 5 bases, with 11 bases sitting between them. The CDR3 length is 13 residues.

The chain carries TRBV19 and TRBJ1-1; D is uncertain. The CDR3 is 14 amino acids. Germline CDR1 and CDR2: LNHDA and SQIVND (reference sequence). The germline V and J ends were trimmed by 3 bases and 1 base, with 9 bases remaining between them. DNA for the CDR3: TGTGCCAGTAGTATTAGGGAGGAGAACACTGAAGCTTTCTTT. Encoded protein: CASSIREENTEAFF.

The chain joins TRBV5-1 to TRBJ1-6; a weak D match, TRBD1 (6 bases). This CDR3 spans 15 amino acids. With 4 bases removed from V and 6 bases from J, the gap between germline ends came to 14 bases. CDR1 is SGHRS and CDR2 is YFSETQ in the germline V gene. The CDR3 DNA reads TGCGCCAGCAGCGGGGGCGATACTGTTAATTCACCCCTCCACTTT. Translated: CASSGGDTVNSPLHF. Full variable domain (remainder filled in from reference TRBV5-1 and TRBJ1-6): KAGVTQTPRYLIKTRGQQVTLSCSPISGHRSVSWYQQTPGQGLQFLFEYFSETQRNKGNFPGRFSGRQFSNSRSEMNVSTLELGDSALYLCASSGGDTVNSPLHFGNGTRLTVT.

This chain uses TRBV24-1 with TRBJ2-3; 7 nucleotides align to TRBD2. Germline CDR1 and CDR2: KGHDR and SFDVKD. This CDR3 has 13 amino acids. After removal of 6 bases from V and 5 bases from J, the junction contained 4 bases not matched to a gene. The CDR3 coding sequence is TGTGCCACCAGTCCGCGGGGGATAGATACGCAGTATTTT. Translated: CATSPRGIDTQYF.

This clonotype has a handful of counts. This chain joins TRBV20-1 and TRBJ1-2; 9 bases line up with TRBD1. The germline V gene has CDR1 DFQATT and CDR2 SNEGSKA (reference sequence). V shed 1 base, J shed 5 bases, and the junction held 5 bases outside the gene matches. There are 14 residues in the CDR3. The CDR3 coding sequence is TGCAGTGCTAGAGCCAATGACAGGGGGTATGGCTACACCTTC. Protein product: CSARANDRGYGYTF.

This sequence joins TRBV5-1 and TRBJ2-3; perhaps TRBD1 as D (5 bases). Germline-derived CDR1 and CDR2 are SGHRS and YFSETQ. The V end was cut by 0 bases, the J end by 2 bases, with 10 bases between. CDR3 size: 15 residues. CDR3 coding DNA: TGCGCCAGCAGCTTGGTTGGGGCCCTCACAGATACGCAGTATTTT. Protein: CASSLVGALTDTQYF.

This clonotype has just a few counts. The CDR3: CATSDLVEAGELFF. As DNA, the CDR3 is TGTGCCACCAGTGATTTGGTGGAGGCCGGGGAGCTGTTTTTT. The V and J genes are TRBV24-1 and TRBJ2-2; possibly TRBD2 for D (5 bases). V lost 0 bases and J lost 6, with 7 bases in between. The CDR3 length is 14 residues. In germline, CDR1 is KGHDR, CDR2 SFDVKD.

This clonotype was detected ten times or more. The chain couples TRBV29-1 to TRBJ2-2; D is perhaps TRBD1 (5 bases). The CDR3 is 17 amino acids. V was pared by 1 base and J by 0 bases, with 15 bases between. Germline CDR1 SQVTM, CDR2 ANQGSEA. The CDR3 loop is CSVEVDGEQANTGELFF. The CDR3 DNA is TGCAGCGTTGAAGTCGATGGGGAACAGGCGAACACCGGGGAGCTGTTTTTT.

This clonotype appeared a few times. In DNA form, the CDR3 reads TGCGCCAGCAGCCATAGTCCGGATCAGCCCCAGCATTTT. The encoded protein is CASSHSPDQPQHF. This chain links TRBV4-3 with TRBJ1-5; D call uncertain. Germline V gene data show CDR1 as LGHNA and CDR2 as YSLEER. Trimming removed 3 bases from V and 5 bases from J, with 8 bases in between. This CDR3 is built from 13 residues.

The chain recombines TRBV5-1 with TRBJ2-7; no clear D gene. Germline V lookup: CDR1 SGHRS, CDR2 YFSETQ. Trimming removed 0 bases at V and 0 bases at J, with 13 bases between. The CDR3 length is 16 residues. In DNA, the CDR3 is TGCGCCAGCAGCTTGGAAGCCCTAGGTAGCTCCTACGAGCAGTACTTC. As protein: CASSLEALGSSYEQYF.